A selection of T cell receptor beta chains follows, all from one sample in a study of T cells in Graves' hyperthyroidism and ophthalmopathy. TCRdb reprocessed the multiplex PCR reads via MiXCR and lists one record per CDR3 protein. The sample consists of just over 550,000 distinct CDR3 sequences, roughly 46% of them appearing once. Sequencing was done on a sample of peripheral blood or thyroid tissue (not recorded which). The receptors were sampled from a woman aged 18-30 years with Graves' hyperthyroidism. The CDR3 runs from the conserved cysteine through the conserved F or W. Fields, in order: V gene, D gene, clone size, CDR3 length, J gene, CDR3 protein, CDR3 DNA. D genes are given only for firm matches. Some rows have no size entry. The others give once, few or many, or a class for an expanded clone.

TRBV19,TRBD1,-,15,TRBJ1-2,CASSIWDSLNYGYTF,TGTGCCAGTAGTATCTGGGACAGCTTAAACTATGGCTACACCTTC
TRBV2,-,-,16,TRBJ1-4,CASSEPPGRINEKLFF,TGTGCCAGCAGTGAGCCCCCCGGACGGATTAATGAAAAACTGTTTTTT
TRBV29-1,-,-,15,TRBJ1-3,CSVEDWAASGSTIYF,TGCAGCGTTGAAGATTGGGCGGCCTCTGGAAGCACCATATATTTT
TRBV7-9,TRBD1,many,13,TRBJ2-7,CASSLSSDRAAYF,TGTGCCAGCAGCCTATCATCGGACAGGGCGGCGTACTTC
TRBV10-3,-,many,12,TRBJ1-2,CAISQNSEGYTF,TGTGCCATCAGTCAGAACAGTGAGGGCTACACCTTC
TRBV7-2,-,few,14,TRBJ1-5,CASSSGVSNQPQHF,TGTGCCAGCAGTTCAGGGGTTAGCAATCAGCCCCAGCATTTT
TRBV4-1,-,-,13,TRBJ1-2,CASSHEGGGGYTF,TGCGCCAGCAGCCACGAGGGTGGAGGTGGCTACACCTTC
TRBV7-9,TRBD2,-,18,TRBJ2-3,CASSPAGTSGRAADTQYF,TGTGCCAGCAGCCCCGCGGGGACTAGCGGGAGGGCCGCAGATACGCAGTATTTT
TRBV7-2,-,few,19,TRBJ1-6,CASSPIMPGMWSYNSPLHF,TGTGCCAGCAGCCCCATAATGCCCGGGATGTGGTCCTATAATTCACCCCTCCACTTT
TRBV19,-,many,14,TRBJ1-4,CASSGARWSEKLFF,TGTGCCAGTAGTGGAGCCAGGTGGAGTGAAAAACTGTTTTTT
TRBV2,-,-,14,TRBJ1-6,CASSYEPGWSPLHF,TGTGCCAGCAGTTACGAACCGGGCTGGTCACCCCTCCACTTT
TRBV15,-,-,14,TRBJ2-5,CATSSGGYQEAQYF,TGTGCCACCAGCAGTGGGGGGTACCAAGAGGCCCAGTACTTC
TRBV25-1,-,few,13,TRBJ1-1,CASSSLEQAEAFF,TGTGCCAGCAGTTCCCTAGAACAGGCTGAAGCTTTCTTT
TRBV7-3,-,-,17,TRBJ2-2,CASNRRLGRQNTGELFF,TGTGCCAGCAATCGCAGGCTGGGGCGACAGAACACCGGGGAGCTGTTTTTT
TRBV7-2,-,many,13,TRBJ1-1,CASSLSSVTEAFF,TGTGCCAGCAGCTTATCGTCAGTCACTGAAGCTTTCTTT
TRBV25-1,TRBD1,-,16,TRBJ2-7,CASRPADRGNLHEQYF,TGTGCCAGCAGACCAGCGGACAGGGGAAATCTCCACGAGCAGTACTTC
TRBV7-8,-,-,16,TRBJ2-7,CASSHTPGRSSYEQYF,TGCGCCAGCAGCCACACTCCGGGCCGAAGCTCCTACGAGCAGTACTTC
TRBV4-1,-,-,13,TRBJ1-5,CASSQQGIQPQHF,TGCGCCAGCAGCCAACAGGGCATCCAGCCCCAGCATTTT
TRBV9,TRBD1,few,14,TRBJ2-7,CASSAGDRIYEQYF,TGTGCCAGCAGCGCCGGGGACAGGATATACGAGCAGTACTTC
TRBV2,TRBD1,-,12,TRBJ1-4,CASGQGNEKLLF,TGTGCCAGCGGACAGGGCAATGAAAAACTGTTATTT
TRBV7-2,TRBD1,-,14,TRBJ2-5,CTSSLGTGGETQYF,TGTACCAGCAGCTTAGGGACAGGGGGAGAGACCCAGTACTTC
TRBV2,TRBD1,-,11,TRBJ1-2,CADRGLSGYTF,TGTGCCGACAGGGGGCTCAGTGGCTACACCTTC
TRBV5-1,-,once,14,TRBJ1-1,CASRTRGSNTEAFF,TGCGCCAGCAGAACGCGGGGGTCCAACACTGAAGCTTTCTTT
TRBV20-1,-,-,13,TRBJ2-7,CSAREGLYYVQYF,TGCAGTGCTAGAGAAGGGCTGTACTACGTGCAGTACTTC
TRBV20-1,TRBD1,-,15,TRBJ1-5,CSASGGTEHNQPQHF,TGCAGTGCTAGTGGTGGGACAGAGCACAATCAGCCCCAGCATTTT
TRBV24-1,-,many,14,TRBJ1-2,CAISDTDMDYGYTF,TGTGCCATCAGTGACACGGACATGGACTATGGCTACACCTTC
TRBV7-9,-,few,13,TRBJ1-1,CASSPRGQGEAFF,TGTGCCAGCAGCCCCCGGGGGCAGGGTGAAGCTTTCTTT
TRBV25-1,TRBD1,-,15,TRBJ1-3,CASSFGTGGGNTIYF,TGTGCCAGCAGTTTCGGGACAGGGGGAGGAAACACCATATATTTT
TRBV10-3,TRBD2,once,19,TRBJ2-3,CAISPRGTSGRRFGDTQYF,TGTGCCATCAGTCCTCGAGGGACTAGCGGGAGGAGGTTTGGGGATACGCAGTATTTT
TRBV7-9,-,many,12,TRBJ1-2,CASSWTDYGYTF,TGTGCCAGCAGCTGGACGGACTATGGCTACACCTTC
TRBV10-3,-,-,14,TRBJ1-4,CAISEGTDYEKLFF,TGTGCCATCAGTGAAGGGACTGATTATGAAAAACTGTTTTTT
TRBV7-9,TRBD2,-,15,TRBJ2-7,CASSINSGRASEQYF,TGTGCCAGCAGCATAAATAGCGGGAGGGCCTCCGAGCAGTACTTC
TRBV9,-,-,14,TRBJ1-1,CASSLYGTNTEAFF,TGTGCCAGCAGTTTATACGGGACGAACACTGAAGCTTTCTTT
TRBV7-9,TRBD2,once,17,TRBJ2-7,CASRPHLLAGGPYEQYF,TGTGCCAGCCGTCCACATCTCCTAGCGGGAGGGCCCTACGAGCAGTACTTC
TRBV24-1,-,few,14,TRBJ1-2,CATSKNTRNYGYTF,TGTGCCACCAGTAAGAATACAAGGAACTATGGCTACACCTTC
TRBV4-3,-,-,15,TRBJ2-7,CASSQGNGADYEQYF,TGCGCCAGCAGCCAGGGGAATGGGGCGGATTACGAGCAGTACTTC
TRBV7-2,-,-,13,TRBJ1-5,CASSWQGRSPQHF,TGTGCCAGCAGCTGGCAAGGCAGGTCACCCCAGCATTTT
TRBV7-6,-,-,15,TRBJ2-5,CASSQEVFVQETQYF,TGCGCCAGCAGCCAAGAGGTCTTCGTACAAGAGACCCAGTACTTC